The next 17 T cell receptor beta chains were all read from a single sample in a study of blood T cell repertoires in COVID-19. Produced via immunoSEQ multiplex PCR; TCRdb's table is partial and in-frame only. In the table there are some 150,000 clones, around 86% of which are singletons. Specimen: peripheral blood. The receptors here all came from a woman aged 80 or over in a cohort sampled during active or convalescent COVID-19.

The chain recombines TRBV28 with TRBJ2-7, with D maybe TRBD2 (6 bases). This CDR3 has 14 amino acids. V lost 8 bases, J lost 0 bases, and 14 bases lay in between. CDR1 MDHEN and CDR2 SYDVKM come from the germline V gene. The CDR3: CASSPPGLSYEQYV. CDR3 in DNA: TGTGCCAGCTCTCCTCCGGGACTCTCCTACGAGCAGTACGTC.

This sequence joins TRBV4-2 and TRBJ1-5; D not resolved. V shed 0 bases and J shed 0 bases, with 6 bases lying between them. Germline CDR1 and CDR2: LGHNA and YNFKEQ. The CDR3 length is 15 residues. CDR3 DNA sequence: TGTGCCAGCAGCCAAGACGGTTATAGCAATCAGCCCCAGCATTTT. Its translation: CASSQDGYSNQPQHF.

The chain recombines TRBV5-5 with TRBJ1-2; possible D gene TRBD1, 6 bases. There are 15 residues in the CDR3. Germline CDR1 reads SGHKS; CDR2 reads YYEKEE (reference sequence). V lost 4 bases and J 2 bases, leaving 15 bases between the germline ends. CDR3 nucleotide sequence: TGTGCCAGCAGCCCGGCGGGGGCCTCGAACTATGGCTACACCTTC. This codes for CASSPAGASNYGYTF.

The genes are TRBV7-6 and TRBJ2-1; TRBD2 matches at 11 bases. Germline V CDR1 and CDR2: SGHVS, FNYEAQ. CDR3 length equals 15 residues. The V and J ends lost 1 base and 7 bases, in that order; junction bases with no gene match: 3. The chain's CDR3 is CASSLGLAGSNEQFF. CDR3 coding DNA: TGTGCCAGCAGCTTAGGACTAGCGGGGTCAAATGAGCAGTTCTTC.

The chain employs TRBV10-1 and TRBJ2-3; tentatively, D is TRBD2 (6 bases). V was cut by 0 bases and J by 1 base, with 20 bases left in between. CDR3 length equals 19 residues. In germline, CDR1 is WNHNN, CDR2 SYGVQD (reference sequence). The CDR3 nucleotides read TGCGCCAGCAGTGAGTCGAGGAGGGTTGGGGTTAGGGGCACAGATACGCAGTATTTT. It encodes CASSESRRVGVRGTDTQYF.

The CDR3 sequence: CASSLSRELNNEQFF. CDR3 bases: TGTGCCAGTAGTCTTTCCCGGGAGCTGAACAATGAGCAGTTCTTC. V is TRBV19 and J is TRBJ2-1, with D possibly TRBD2 on 6 matching bases. CDR1 LNHDA and CDR2 SQIVND come from the germline V gene (reference sequence). V was cut by 5 bases and J by 5 bases, with 16 bases left in between. The CDR3 spans 15 residues.

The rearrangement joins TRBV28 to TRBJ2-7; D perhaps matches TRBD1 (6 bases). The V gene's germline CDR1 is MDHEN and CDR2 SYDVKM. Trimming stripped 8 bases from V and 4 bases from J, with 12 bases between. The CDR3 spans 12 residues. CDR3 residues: CASGQPNYEQYF. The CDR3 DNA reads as TGTGCCAGCGGACAGCCCAATTACGAGCAGTACTTC.

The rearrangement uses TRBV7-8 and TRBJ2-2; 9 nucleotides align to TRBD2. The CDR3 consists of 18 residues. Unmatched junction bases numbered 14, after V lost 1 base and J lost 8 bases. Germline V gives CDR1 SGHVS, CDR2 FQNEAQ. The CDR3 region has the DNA TGTGCCAGCAGCTTAGAAAGGCGGACTAGCGTCTCGAGTGGGGAGCTGTTTTTT. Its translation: CASSLERRTSVSSGELFF.

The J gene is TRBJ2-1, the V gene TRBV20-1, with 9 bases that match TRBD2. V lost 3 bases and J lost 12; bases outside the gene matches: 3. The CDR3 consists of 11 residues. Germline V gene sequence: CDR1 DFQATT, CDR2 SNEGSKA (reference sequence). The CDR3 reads CSARSGRRQFF. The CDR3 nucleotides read TGCAGTGCTAGGAGCGGGAGGAGGCAGTTCTTC.

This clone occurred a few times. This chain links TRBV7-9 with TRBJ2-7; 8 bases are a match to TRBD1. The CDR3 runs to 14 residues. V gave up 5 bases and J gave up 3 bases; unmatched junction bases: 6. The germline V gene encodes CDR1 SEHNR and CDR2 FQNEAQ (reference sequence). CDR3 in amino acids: CASSVTGGLYEQYF. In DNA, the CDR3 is TGTGCCAGCAGCGTTACAGGGGGGCTCTACGAGCAGTACTTC.

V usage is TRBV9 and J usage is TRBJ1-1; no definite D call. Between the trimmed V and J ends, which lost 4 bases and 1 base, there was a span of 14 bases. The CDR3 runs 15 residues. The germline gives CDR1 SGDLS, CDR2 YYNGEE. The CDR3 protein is CASSPRWLPNTEAFF. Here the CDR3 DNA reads TGTGCCAGCAGCCCCAGGTGGCTCCCGAACACTGAAGCTTTCTTT.

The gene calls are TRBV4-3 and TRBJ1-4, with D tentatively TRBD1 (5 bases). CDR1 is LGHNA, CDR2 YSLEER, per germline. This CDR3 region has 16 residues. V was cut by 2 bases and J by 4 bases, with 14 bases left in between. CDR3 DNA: TGCGCCAGCAGCCAACTGGGGGAGGAAGATAATGAAAAACTGTTTTTT. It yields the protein CASSQLGEEDNEKLFF.

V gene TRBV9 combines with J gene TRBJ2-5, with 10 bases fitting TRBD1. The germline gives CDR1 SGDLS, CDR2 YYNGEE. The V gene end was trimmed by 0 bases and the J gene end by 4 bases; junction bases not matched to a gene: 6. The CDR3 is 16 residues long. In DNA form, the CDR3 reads TGTGCCAGCAGCGTAGCCGGGACAGGGGTACGAGAGACCCAGTACTTC. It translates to CASSVAGTGVRETQYF.

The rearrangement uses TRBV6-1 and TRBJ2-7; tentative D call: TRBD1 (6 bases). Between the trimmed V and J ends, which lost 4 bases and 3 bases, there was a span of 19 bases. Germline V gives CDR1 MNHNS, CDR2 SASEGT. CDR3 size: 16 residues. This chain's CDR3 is CASSALSGTKNYEQYF. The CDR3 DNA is TGTGCCAGCAGTGCTCTTTCCGGGACAAAGAACTACGAGCAGTACTTC.

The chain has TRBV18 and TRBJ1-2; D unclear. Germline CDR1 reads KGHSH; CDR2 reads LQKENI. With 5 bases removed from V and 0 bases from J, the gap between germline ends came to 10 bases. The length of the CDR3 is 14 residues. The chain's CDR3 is CASSIQISNYGYTF. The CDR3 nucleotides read TGTGCCAGCTCAATCCAGATCTCTAACTATGGCTACACCTTC.

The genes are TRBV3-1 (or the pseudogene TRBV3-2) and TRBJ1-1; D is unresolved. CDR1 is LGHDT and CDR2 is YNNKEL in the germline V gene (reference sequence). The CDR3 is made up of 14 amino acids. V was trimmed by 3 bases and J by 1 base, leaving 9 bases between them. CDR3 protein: CASSQTLPNTEAFF. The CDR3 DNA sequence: TGTGCCAGCAGCCAGACACTGCCGAACACTGAAGCTTTCTTT.

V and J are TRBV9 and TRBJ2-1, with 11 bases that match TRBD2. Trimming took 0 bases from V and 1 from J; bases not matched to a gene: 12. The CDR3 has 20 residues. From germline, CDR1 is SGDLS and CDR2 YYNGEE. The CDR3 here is CASSVEKRWASGRSYNEQFF. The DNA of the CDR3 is TGTGCCAGCAGCGTAGAAAAACGGTGGGCTAGCGGGAGGTCCTACAATGAGCAGTTCTTC. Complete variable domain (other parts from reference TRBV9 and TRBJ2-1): DSGVTQTPKHLITATGQRVTLRCSPRSGDLSVYWYQQSLDQGLQFLIQYYNGEERAKGNILERFSAQQFPDLHSELNLSSLELGDSALYFCASSVEKRWASGRSYNEQFFGPGTRLTVL.